Shown below are 32 T cell receptor beta chains from a single sample sequenced in a study of blood T cell repertoires in COVID-19. The repertoire was sequenced with immunoSEQ multiplex PCR; TCRdb's copy has only in-frame clones and lacks some. The sample consists of over 400,000 clones, roughly nine tenths of them appearing once. Material for sequencing was PBMCs or T cells enriched from blood (not recorded which). Receptor source: a woman aged 60-75 years who had recovered from COVID-19.

This chain links TRBV5-6 with TRBJ1-5, with TRBD1 as a possible D gene (5 bases). The CDR3 consists of 12 residues. Trimming stripped 5 bases from V and 6 bases from J, with 9 bases between. In germline, CDR1 is SGHDT, CDR2 YYEEEE. The CDR3 DNA is TGTGCCAGCAGTTATAGGGGTCAGCCCCAGCATTTT. It codes for CASSYRGQPQHF.

The chain combines TRBV18 with TRBJ2-2; TRBD1 aligns across 7 bases. CDR3 length: 14 residues. Germline V gives CDR1 KGHSH, CDR2 LQKENI. The ends lost 2 bases at V and 7 bases at J; junction bases unmatched: 4. The CDR3 loop is CASSPGQVGGELFF. As DNA, the CDR3 is TGTGCCAGCTCACCAGGACAGGTCGGCGGGGAGCTGTTTTTT.

This clone was found once. One end of the junction fails to match germline, which may point to a read error. The rearrangement uses TRBV28 and TRBJ1-4; no definite D call. In germline, CDR1 is MDHEN, CDR2 SYDVKM. The CDR3 has 11 residues. CDR3 nucleotide sequence: TGTGCCAGCAGTTCTAAGGAAAAACTGTTTTTT. Protein product: CASSSKEKLFF.

The genes are TRBV27 and TRBJ1-6, with D possibly being TRBD1 (6 bases). Germline CDR1 reads MNHEY; CDR2 reads SMNVEV (reference sequence). The CDR3 spans 17 residues. The V end lost 3 bases, the J end lost 7 bases, and 19 bases lay between the germline ends. CDR3 DNA sequence: TGTGCCAGCAGTTTCCGTGGACAGCCCGGGACCAATTCACCCCTCCACTTT. Translating it yields CASSFRGQPGTNSPLHF.

Concerning this clone itself: This specimen includes other DNA sequences encoding the same CDR3. CDR3 residues: CASSRGGGTDTQYF. DNA for the CDR3: TGTGCCAGCTCACGCGGCGGGGGCACAGATACGCAGTATTTT. The chain recombines TRBV18 with TRBJ2-3, with D possibly TRBD2 on 6 matching bases. V was clipped by 4 bases and J by 1 base, with 9 bases between them. The germline V gene encodes CDR1 KGHSH and CDR2 LQKENI. The CDR3 loop spans 14 amino acids. Looking up the rest from reference TRBV18 and TRBJ2-3 gives the full variable domain: NAGVMQNPRHLVRRRGQEARLRCSPMKGHSHVYWYRQLPEEGLKFMVYLQKENIIDESGMPKERFSAEFPKEGPSILRIQQVVRGDSAAYFCASSRGGGTDTQYFGPGTRLTVL.

This chain links TRBV11-2 with TRBJ2-7, with 8 bases aligning to TRBD1. This CDR3 has 13 amino acids. The V gene end was trimmed by 3 bases and the J gene end by 5 bases; junction bases not matched to a gene: 3. The germline gives CDR1 SGHAT, CDR2 FQNNGV. Here the CDR3 DNA reads TGTGCCAGCAGCTTTGCAGGGGGCGACGAGCAGTACTTC. Translation gives CASSFAGGDEQYF.

The chain is built from TRBV10-1 and TRBJ1-6, with D perhaps matching TRBD1 (5 bases). This CDR3 is 14 amino acids long. The germline V and J ends were trimmed by 3 bases and 10 bases, with 13 bases remaining between them. Germline lookup yields CDR1 WNHNN and CDR2 SYGVQD (reference sequence). The CDR3 here is CASSEEGVGSPLHF. The CDR3 DNA follows: TGCGCCAGCAGTGAAGAAGGGGTAGGATCACCCCTCCACTTT.

This clone was counted once. The chain joins TRBV30 to TRBJ2-5; 9 bases map to TRBD2. Germline CDR1 is GTSNPN and CDR2 is SVGIG (reference sequence). CDR3 size: 16 residues. J lost 4 bases, V lost 3 bases, and 12 bases had no gene match. The CDR3 here is CAWSPNAGGPRETQYF. The CDR3 coding sequence is TGTGCCTGGAGCCCCAATGCGGGGGGGCCAAGAGAGACCCAGTACTTC.

The gene calls are TRBV27 and TRBJ1-5; 10 bases agree with TRBD1. V was clipped by 3 bases and J by 7 bases; unmatched bases: 9. Germline V lookup: CDR1 MNHEY, CDR2 SMNVEV (reference sequence). This CDR3 contains 16 residues. CDR3 sequence (DNA): TGTGCCAGCAGTTTCTCGGGACAGGGGATCTACCAGCCCCAGCATTTT. Protein: CASSFSGQGIYQPQHF.

The chain is built from TRBV5-1 and TRBJ2-7, with a tentative D call TRBD1 (6 bases). The CDR3 loop spans 14 amino acids. Per germline, CDR1 SGHRS and CDR2 YFSETQ. Between the trimmed V and J ends, which lost 10 bases and 5 bases, there was a span of 22 bases. The CDR3, as DNA: TGCGCCGGGGGCAGGGGCCGAAATTGGGACGAGCAGTACGTC. It encodes CAGGRGRNWDEQYV.

This chain connects TRBV10-3 to TRBJ2-5; the match to TRBD1 covers 9 bases. The CDR3 contains 15 residues. V shed 6 bases, J shed 5 bases, and the junction held 10 bases outside the gene matches. Germline loops: CDR1 ENHRY, CDR2 SYGVKD. CDR3 region: CAIRPGQGVGETQYF. The CDR3 bases are TGTGCCATCAGGCCGGGACAGGGAGTGGGTGAGACCCAGTACTTC.

The chain has TRBV25-1 and TRBJ2-3; maybe TRBD1 (7 bases). Per germline, CDR1 MGHDK and CDR2 SYGVNS. The CDR3 spans 14 residues. V was cut by 6 bases and J by 3 bases, with 13 bases left in between. The CDR3 here is CASSRAGGTDTQYF. In DNA form, the CDR3 reads TGTGCCAGCAGCCGGGCAGGGGGGACAGATACGCAGTATTTT.

The V and J genes are TRBV5-1 and TRBJ2-7, with TRBD1 matching 7 bases. The V gene end was trimmed by 1 base and the J gene end by 1 base; junction bases not matched to a gene: 5. The germline V gene has CDR1 SGHRS and CDR2 YFSETQ. CDR3 length: 15 residues. The CDR3 region is CASSLLQGYSYEQYF. The CDR3 DNA follows: TGCGCCAGCAGCTTGTTACAGGGGTATTCCTACGAGCAGTACTTC.

The gene calls are TRBV7-6 and TRBJ2-5; tentative D call: TRBD1 (7 bases). The CDR3 consists of 15 residues. From germline, CDR1 is SGHVS and CDR2 FNYEAQ. The V gene lost 5 bases and the J gene lost 3 bases, with 16 bases spanning the gap. CDR3 in DNA: TGTGCCAGCAGCGGTGGAGGGACAGCCGAAGAGACCCAGTACTTC. Amino acids: CASSGGGTAEETQYF.

The V call is TRBV7-2, the J call TRBJ2-7; 10 nucleotides line up with TRBD2. The J segment lost 6 bases and the V segment lost 0 bases, leaving 5 bases of the junction unmatched. CDR3 length: 15 residues. Germline loops: CDR1 SGHTA, CDR2 FQGNSA. Written as DNA, the CDR3 is TGTGCCAGCAGCTTAGCCGGGACTAGCGCATCCGAGCAGTACTTC. Translated, it gives CASSLAGTSASEQYF.

V is TRBV7-2 and J is TRBJ1-2; D gene ambiguous. V lost 5 bases and J lost 1, with 14 bases in between. The CDR3 loop spans 15 amino acids. Germline CDR1 and CDR2: SGHTA and FQGNSA. The chain's CDR3 is CASSQVVGFNYGYTF. Here the CDR3 DNA reads TGTGCCAGCAGCCAGGTTGTGGGCTTTAACTATGGCTACACCTTC.

The sample holds one count of this clone. The chain uses TRBV30 and TRBJ1-6; 7 positions agree with TRBD1. V dropped 3 bases and J dropped 7; count of bases not matched to a gene: 6. This CDR3 is built from 14 residues. CDR1 GTSNPN and CDR2 SVGIG come from the germline V gene (reference sequence). CDR3 sequence: CAWRNRGRNSPLHF. CDR3 nucleotide sequence: TGTGCCTGGAGGAACAGGGGTAGGAATTCACCCCTCCACTTT.

This clone was seen only once. The chain is built from TRBV2 and TRBJ2-3; TRBD2 matches 10 bases. V shed 9 bases and J 2 bases; nucleotides not matched to a gene: 5. The CDR3 contains 14 residues. Germline values: CDR1 SNHLY, CDR2 FYNNEI. In nucleotides, the CDR3 is TGTGCCAGTTCACTAGCGGGGAACACAGATACGCAGTATTTT. It is translated as CASSLAGNTDTQYF.

The V call is TRBV19, the J call TRBJ2-1, with 13 nucleotides matching TRBD2. CDR1 LNHDA and CDR2 SQIVND come from the germline V gene (reference sequence). The CDR3 spans 14 residues. With 3 bases clipped from V and 9 bases from J, the junction kept 2 bases outside the gene matches. Here the CDR3 reads CASSMTSGGTEQFF. As DNA, the CDR3 is TGTGCCAGTAGTATGACTAGCGGGGGGACTGAGCAGTTCTTC.

The rearrangement uses TRBV4-1 and TRBJ1-2; D gene ambiguous. V lost 0 bases to trimming and J lost 2 bases, with 10 bases between them. CDR1 is MGHRA, CDR2 YSYEKL, per germline. The CDR3 loop spans 15 amino acids. Here the CDR3 reads CASSQDPGINYGYTF. CDR3 in DNA: TGCGCCAGCAGCCAAGATCCCGGGATCAACTATGGCTACACCTTC.

Concerning this clone: Other DNA sequences from this sample encode an identical CDR3 as well. The rearrangement joins TRBV5-1 to TRBJ1-2, with D unclear. CDR1 SGHRS and CDR2 YFSETQ come from the germline V gene. This CDR3 contains 12 residues. Deletions cut 1 base from V and 4 bases from J, with 5 bases between. This CDR3 is CASSLPGYGYTF. DNA for the CDR3: TGCGCCAGCAGCTTGCCAGGCTATGGCTACACCTTC.

A word on this clone: At one end the junction does not follow the germline gene, possibly because of a read error. This rearrangement joins TRBV7-8 to TRBJ1-6; no reliable D call. The CDR3 runs to 15 residues. The germline CDR1 and CDR2 sequences are SGHVS and FQNEAQ. The CDR3 here is CASSLGPGNNSPLHF. In DNA, the CDR3 is TGTGCCAGCAGTTTAGGCCCCGGTAATAATTCACCCCTCCACTTT.

The chain has TRBV4-1 and TRBJ1-2; 9 bases are shared with TRBD1. Germline V CDR1 and CDR2: MGHRA, YSYEKL. The CDR3 runs to 17 residues. Unmatched junction bases numbered 13, after V lost 0 bases and J lost 8 bases. CDR3 residues: CASSQDPLGTGIVGYTF. DNA for the CDR3: TGCGCCAGCAGCCAAGATCCTCTGGGGACAGGGATTGTCGGCTACACCTTC.

This clone was seen only a few times. The chain couples TRBV7-8 to TRBJ1-3; possible D gene TRBD1, 6 bases. CDR1 and CDR2 (germline): SGHVS, FQNEAQ. The CDR3 contains 16 residues. The V and J ends lost 2 bases and 1 base respectively, with 12 bases between them. The CDR3 DNA sequence: TGTGCCAGCAGCTTAACGGGACAAAGATCTGGAAACACCATATATTTT. Translated, it gives CASSLTGQRSGNTIYF.

This chain joins TRBV12-3 or TRBV12-4 and TRBJ2-5, with a tentative D call TRBD2 (5 bases). Trimming took 1 base from V and 4 from J, leaving 7 bases between them. The CDR3 runs to 13 residues. The CDR3 reads CASSLVGRETQYF. The CDR3 DNA reads TGTGCCAGCAGTTTAGTAGGGAGAGAGACCCAGTACTTC.

This chain connects TRBV11-2 to TRBJ1-2; the D gene is possibly TRBD1 (6 bases). Trimming stripped 4 bases from V and 6 bases from J, with 9 bases between. The CDR3 is 12 amino acids. From germline, CDR1 is SGHAT and CDR2 FQNNGV. CDR3 sequence reads: CASSSTGDGYTF. CDR3 in DNA: TGTGCCAGCAGCTCGACAGGCGATGGCTACACCTTC.

This chain connects TRBV5-1 to TRBJ2-3, with 14 bases matching TRBD2. The J segment lost 5 bases and the V segment lost 7 bases, leaving 9 bases of the junction unmatched. Germline-derived CDR1 and CDR2 are SGHRS and YFSETQ. The CDR3 contains 16 residues. The CDR3 is CASSRLAGGAVDTQYF. The CDR3 bases are TGCGCCAGCTCTCGACTAGCGGGGGGGGCCGTAGATACGCAGTATTTT.

The chain uses TRBV19 and TRBJ1-6, with 7 bases fitting TRBD1. Trimming cost V 2 bases and J 5 bases; bases outside gene matches: 3. This CDR3 contains 15 residues. The germline V gene encodes CDR1 LNHDA and CDR2 SQIVND (reference sequence). The CDR3 sequence is CASSIIGTDNSPLHF. CDR3 DNA sequence: TGTGCCAGTAGTATAATCGGGACAGATAATTCACCCCTCCACTTT.

V usage is TRBV5-1 and J usage is TRBJ2-7; 8 bases fit TRBD1. Germline trimming cut 2 bases from V and 6 bases from J; bases unmatched to any gene: 4. CDR1 is SGHRS and CDR2 is YFSETQ in the germline V gene. This CDR3 region has 13 residues. The CDR3 loop reads CASSFTGTGEQYV. The CDR3 DNA reads as TGCGCCAGCAGCTTTACCGGGACAGGCGAGCAGTACGTC.

This chain links TRBV18 with TRBJ2-7; TRBD1 matches at 7 bases. After removal of 5 bases from V and 4 bases from J, the junction contained 5 bases not matched to a gene. CDR3 length equals 13 residues. The germline gives CDR1 KGHSH, CDR2 LQKENI. The CDR3 loop reads CASSEGTDYEQYV. The CDR3 bases are TGTGCCAGCTCAGAAGGGACAGATTACGAGCAGTACGTC.

V usage is TRBV15 and J usage is TRBJ1-2; TRBD1 might be the D (6 bases). V lost 1 base, J lost 8 bases, and 17 bases lay in between. This CDR3 region has 15 residues. Germline lookup yields CDR1 LNHNV and CDR2 YYDKDF (reference sequence). CDR3: CATSRGVQGLEGYTF. Written as DNA, the CDR3 is TGTGCCACCAGCAGAGGTGTACAGGGTTTAGAGGGCTACACCTTC.

The CDR3 region has the DNA TGCGCCAGCAGCATGGAACCCTCCCGGGGGGGCACCGGGGAGCTGTTTTTT. Encoded protein: CASSMEPSRGGTGELFF. The rearrangement links TRBV5-1 to TRBJ2-2, with TRBD2 matching 8 bases. The length of the CDR3 is 17 residues. Germline values: CDR1 SGHRS, CDR2 YFSETQ. The trim removed 4 bases at V and 4 bases at J, leaving 12 bases unmatched.